The T cell receptor (beta chain) under discussion was sequenced for a study of cytomegalovirus exposure and HLA in healthy donors. In the PCR, 60 Vbeta and 13 Jbeta primers were used. Repertoires were generated with immunoSEQ multiplex PCR, while TCRdb's copy carries only in-frame clones and drops some. The data hold some 120,000 clones, with about 80% observed a single time. This clone appeared a few times. The antigen is unknown. Findings and caveats of the study: In vitro confirmation showed three CMV-associated chains to be CMV antigen specific. A list of approximately 160 TCR beta chains associated with cytomegalovirus was given. One cluster of highly shared sequence variants probably arose as a sequencing artifact.

The sequence derives from a man aged 18 to 30 in good health and CMV-seronegative. The specimen sequenced was PBMCs.

The CDR3 reads CASSQWSGVYGYTF. CDR3 nucleotide sequence: TGTGCCAGCAGTCAGTGGTCAGGGGTCTATGGCTACACCTTC. The V gene is TRBV27, the J gene TRBJ1-2, with D possibly being TRBD1 (6 bases). Germline-derived CDR1 and CDR2 are MNHEY and SMNVEV (reference sequence). The CDR3 is 14 amino acids. The germline V and J ends were trimmed by 5 bases and 4 bases, with 14 bases remaining between them.